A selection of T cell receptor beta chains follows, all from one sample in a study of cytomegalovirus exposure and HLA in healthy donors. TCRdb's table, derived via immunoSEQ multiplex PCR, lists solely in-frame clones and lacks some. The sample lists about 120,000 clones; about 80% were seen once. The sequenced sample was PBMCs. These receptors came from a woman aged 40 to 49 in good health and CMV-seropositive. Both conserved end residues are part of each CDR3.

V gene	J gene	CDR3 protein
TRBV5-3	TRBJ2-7	CARSLRGRDSPSYEQYF
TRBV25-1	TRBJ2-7	CASQEQGLYEQYF
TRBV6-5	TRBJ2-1	CASSYKLAGGEQFF
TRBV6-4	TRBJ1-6	CASSAGTTSSPLHF
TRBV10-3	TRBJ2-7	CATGTSDYEQYF
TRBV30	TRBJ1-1	CAWSVTGGTEAFF
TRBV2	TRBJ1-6	CASTGLLGQLDNSPLHF
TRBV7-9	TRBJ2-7	CASSLLASGISVSEQYF
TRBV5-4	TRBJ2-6	CASSPHSGANVLTF
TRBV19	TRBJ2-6	CASRSSAASGANVLTF
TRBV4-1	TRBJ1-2	CASSQLHWDRSSCGYTF
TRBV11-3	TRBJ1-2	CASSDRQDGYTF
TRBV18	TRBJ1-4	CASSPSQNEKLFF
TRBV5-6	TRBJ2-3	CASSLGWTGGTDTQYF
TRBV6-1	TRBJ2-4	CASTLSGRADIQYF
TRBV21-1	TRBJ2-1	CASSKVSNSVLAGPTSSYNEQFF
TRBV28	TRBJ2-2	CASSSPNTGELFF
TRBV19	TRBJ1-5	CASSIGPTGGYNQPQHF